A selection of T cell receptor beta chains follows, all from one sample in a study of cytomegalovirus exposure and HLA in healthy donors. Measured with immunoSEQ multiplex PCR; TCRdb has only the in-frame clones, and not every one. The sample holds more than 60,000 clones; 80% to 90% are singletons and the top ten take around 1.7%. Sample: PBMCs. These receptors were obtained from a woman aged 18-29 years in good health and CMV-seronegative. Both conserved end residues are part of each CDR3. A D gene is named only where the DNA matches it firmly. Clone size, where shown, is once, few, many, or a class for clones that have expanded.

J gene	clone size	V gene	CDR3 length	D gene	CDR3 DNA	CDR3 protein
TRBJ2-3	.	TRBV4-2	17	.	TGTGCCAGCAGCCAACGGGAGGCGGGGGCATCGACAGATACGCAGTATTTT	CASSQREAGASTDTQYF
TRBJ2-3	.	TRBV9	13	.	TGTGCCAGCAGCCCCGGAGGGGCGGGTACGCAGTATTTT	CASSPGGAGTQYF
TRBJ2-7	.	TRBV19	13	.	TGTGCCAGTAGTATCGGGACACGTTACGAGCAGTACTTC	CASSIGTRYEQYF
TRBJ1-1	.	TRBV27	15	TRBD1	TGTGCCAGCAGTTTCAGACAGGGGAGAAGCACTGAAGCTTTCTTT	CASSFRQGRSTEAFF
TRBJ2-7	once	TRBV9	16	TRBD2	TGTGCCAGCAGCGTAGCAGGGACTAGCGGAGACTACGAGCAGTACTTC	CASSVAGTSGDYEQYF
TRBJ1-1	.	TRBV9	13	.	TGTGCCAGCAGCGTAGAGCCCAGCTCAGGAGCTTTCTTT	CASSVEPSSGAFF
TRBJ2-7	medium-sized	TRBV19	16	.	TGTGCCAGTAGTCCCCACCCTGGAGACGGGTTCTACGAGCAGTACTTC	CASSPHPGDGFYEQYF
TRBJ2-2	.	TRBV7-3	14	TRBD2	TGTGCCAGCAGCCCGGGGGGGCCCACCGGGGAGCTGTTTTTT	CASSPGGPTGELFF
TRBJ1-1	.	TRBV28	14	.	TGTGCCAGCAGTTTGCCCCAGGGCCGCACTGAAGCTTTCTTT	CASSLPQGRTEAFF
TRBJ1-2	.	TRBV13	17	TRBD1	TGTGCCAGCAGCTTAGGGAGGGGCTCTGGACAGGAATATGGCTACACCTTC	CASSLGRGSGQEYGYTF
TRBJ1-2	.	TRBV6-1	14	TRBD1	TGTGCCAGCAGCCTGACAGGGCGAAACTATGGCTACACCTTC	CASSLTGRNYGYTF
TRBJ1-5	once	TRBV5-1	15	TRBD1	TGCGCCAGCAGCTTAGCCGGGACAGGGCACACGCCCCAGCATTTT	CASSLAGTGHTPQHF
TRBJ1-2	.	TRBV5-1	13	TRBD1	TGCGCCAGCAGTACCGGGACAGAAAAAGACTACACCTTC	CASSTGTEKDYTF
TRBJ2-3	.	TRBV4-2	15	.	TGTGCCAGCAGCCCGCTAGCGACAGACCCGGATACGCAGTATTTT	CASSPLATDPDTQYF
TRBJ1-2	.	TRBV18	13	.	TGTGCCAGCTCACCACTCGGGGTCGAGGGCTACACCTTC	CASSPLGVEGYTF
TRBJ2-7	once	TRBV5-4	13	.	TGTGCCAGCAGCTCCCGCACATCCTACGAGCAGTACTTC	CASSSRTSYEQYF
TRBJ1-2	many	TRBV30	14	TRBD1	TGTGCCTGGAGTGTACCGACAGGGCGGGGTGGCTACACCTTC	CAWSVPTGRGGYTF
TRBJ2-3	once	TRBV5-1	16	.	TGCGCCAGCAGCTTAGCAGGGAAGAGTGGCACAGATACGCAGTATTTT	CASSLAGKSGTDTQYF
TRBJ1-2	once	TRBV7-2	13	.	TGTGCCAGCAGCATCAGGGGAAACTATGGCTACACCTTC	CASSIRGNYGYTF
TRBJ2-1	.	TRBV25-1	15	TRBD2	TGTGCCAGCAGTGAAACAGCTAGCGGGAGCTCGGGGCAGTTCTTC	CASSETASGSSGQFF
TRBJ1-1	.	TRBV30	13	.	TGTGCCTGGAGTGTGGGGGGTTTAGCTGAAGCTTTCTTT	CAWSVGGLAEAFF
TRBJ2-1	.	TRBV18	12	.	TGTGCCAGCTCCGCTACTTCGGATGAGCAGTTCTTC	CASSATSDEQFF
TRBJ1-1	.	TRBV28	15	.	TGTGCCAGCAGACCAGCTACAGGGTGGGCCACTGAAGCTTTCTTT	CASRPATGWATEAFF
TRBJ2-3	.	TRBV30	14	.	TGTGCCTGGAGTGTTTCCAGGAGCACAGATACGCAGTATTTT	CAWSVSRSTDTQYF
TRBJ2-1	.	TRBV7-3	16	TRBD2	TGTGCCAGCAGCCTCAAACTAGCGGGGGGGTCGAATGAGCAGTTCTTC	CASSLKLAGGSNEQFF
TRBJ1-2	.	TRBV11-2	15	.	TGTGCCAGCAGCTTAGACCCATCCGCGAGCTATGGCTACACCTTC	CASSLDPSASYGYTF
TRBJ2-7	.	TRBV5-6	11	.	TGTGCCAGCAGCTTGTCGGGCGAGCAGTACTTC	CASSLSGEQYF
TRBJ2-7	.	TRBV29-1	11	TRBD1	TGCAGCGTTGGTGGGACAGGCGAGCAGTACTTC	CSVGGTGEQYF
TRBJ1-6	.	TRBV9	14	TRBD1	TGTGCCAGCAGCCAGGGACAGTATAATTCACCCCTCCACTTT	CASSQGQYNSPLHF
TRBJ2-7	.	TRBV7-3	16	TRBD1	TGTGCCAGCAGCGATCCACGGGACAGGGGCAAGTACGAGCAGTACTTC	CASSDPRDRGKYEQYF
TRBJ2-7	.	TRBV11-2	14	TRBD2	TGTGCCAGCAGCCGAGCGGGGGGCACCTACGAGCAGTACTTC	CASSRAGGTYEQYF
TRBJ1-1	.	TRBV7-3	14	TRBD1	TGTGCCAGCAGCCCAACAGGGGGCCTCACTGAAGCTTTCTTT	CASSPTGGLTEAFF
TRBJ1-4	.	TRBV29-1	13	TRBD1	TGCAGCGTTGCAGGGGGTTTTAATGAAAAACTGTTTTTT	CSVAGGFNEKLFF
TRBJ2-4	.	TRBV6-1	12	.	TGTGCCAGCAGGGAAGGGGGGGACATTCAGTACTTC	CASREGGDIQYF
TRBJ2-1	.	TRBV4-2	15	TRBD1	TGTGCCAGCAGCCCGGGACAGGCGGCTTACAATGAGCAGTTCTTC	CASSPGQAAYNEQFF
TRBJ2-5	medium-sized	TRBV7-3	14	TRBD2	TGTGCCAGCAGCTCGGGACTAGGGGAAGAGACCCAGTACTTC	CASSSGLGEETQYF
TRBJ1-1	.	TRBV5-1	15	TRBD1	TGCGCCAGCAGAATACGGGACAGCCAGAACACTGAAGCTTTCTTT	CASRIRDSQNTEAFF
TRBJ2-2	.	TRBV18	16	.	TGTGCCAGCTCACCAGCCGGGAGTGGGAACACCGGGGAGCTGTTTTTT	CASSPAGSGNTGELFF
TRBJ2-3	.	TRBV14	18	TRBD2	TGTGCCAGCAGCCAGTCCCCGCTAGCGGTTAGGGGTACAGATACGCAGTATTTT	CASSQSPLAVRGTDTQYF
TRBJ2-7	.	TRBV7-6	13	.	TGTGCCAGCAGCTTACGCAGGGCCCACGAGCAGTACTTC	CASSLRRAHEQYF
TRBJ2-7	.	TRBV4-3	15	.	TGCGCCAGCAGCCAAGATCAGGGTAGCTCCTACGAGCAGTACTTC	CASSQDQGSSYEQYF